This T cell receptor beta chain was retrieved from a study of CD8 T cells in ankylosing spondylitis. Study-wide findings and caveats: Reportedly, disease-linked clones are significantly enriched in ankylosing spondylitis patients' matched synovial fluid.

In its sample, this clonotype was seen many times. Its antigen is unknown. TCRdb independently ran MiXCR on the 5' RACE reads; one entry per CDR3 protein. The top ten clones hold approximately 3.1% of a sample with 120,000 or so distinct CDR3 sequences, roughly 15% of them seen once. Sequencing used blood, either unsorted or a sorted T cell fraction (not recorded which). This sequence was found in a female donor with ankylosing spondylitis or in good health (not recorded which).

This chain's CDR3 is CASSYDPSGANVLTF. CDR3 DNA: TGTGCCAGCAGTTACGACCCCTCTGGGGCCAACGTCCTGACTTTC. The chain carries TRBV6-5 and TRBJ2-6; D uncertain. V lost 2 bases and J lost 0, with 5 bases in between. The CDR3 contains 15 residues. Germline V gene lookup returns CDR1 MNHEY and CDR2 SVGAGI.